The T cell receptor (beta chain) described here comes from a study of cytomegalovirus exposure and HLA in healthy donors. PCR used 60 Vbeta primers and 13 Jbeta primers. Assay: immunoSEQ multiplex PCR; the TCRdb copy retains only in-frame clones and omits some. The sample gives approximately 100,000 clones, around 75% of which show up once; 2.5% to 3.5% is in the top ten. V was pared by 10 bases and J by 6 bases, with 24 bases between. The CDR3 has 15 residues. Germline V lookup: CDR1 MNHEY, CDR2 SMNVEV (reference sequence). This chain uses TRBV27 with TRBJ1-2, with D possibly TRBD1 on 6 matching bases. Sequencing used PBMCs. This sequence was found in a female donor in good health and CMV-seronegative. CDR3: CATLGNRAGVDGYTF. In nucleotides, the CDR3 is TGTGCCACCCTGGGAAACCGGGCAGGGGTAGATGGCTACACCTTC.